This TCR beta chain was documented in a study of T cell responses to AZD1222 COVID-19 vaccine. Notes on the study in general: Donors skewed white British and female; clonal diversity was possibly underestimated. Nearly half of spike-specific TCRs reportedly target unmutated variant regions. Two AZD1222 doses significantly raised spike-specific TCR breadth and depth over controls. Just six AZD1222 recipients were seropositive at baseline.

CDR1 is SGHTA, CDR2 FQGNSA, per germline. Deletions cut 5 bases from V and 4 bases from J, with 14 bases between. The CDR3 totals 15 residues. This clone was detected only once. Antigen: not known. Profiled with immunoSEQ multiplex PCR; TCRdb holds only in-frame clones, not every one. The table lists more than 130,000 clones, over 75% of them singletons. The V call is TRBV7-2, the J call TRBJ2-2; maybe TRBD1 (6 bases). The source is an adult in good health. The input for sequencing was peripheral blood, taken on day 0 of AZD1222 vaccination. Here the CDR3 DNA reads TGTGCCAGCAGCCCCCAGACAGGTCGCACCGGGGAGCTGTTTTTT. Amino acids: CASSPQTGRTGELFF.